These T cell receptor beta chains were read from a single sample in a study of blood T cell repertoires in COVID-19. The protocol was immunoSEQ multiplex PCR, while the TCRdb copy is restricted to in-frame clones and leaves out a portion. This table has roughly 40,000 clones, 85% to 90% appearing once. Sequencing was performed on peripheral blood. These TCRs come from a man aged 45 to 65 in a cohort sampled during active COVID-19. Each CDR3 is given with its conserved first and last residue. The order of the fields is V gene, CDR3 length, J gene, CDR3 protein.

V gene: TRBV24-1; CDR3 length: 15; J gene: TRBJ2-2; CDR3 protein: CATSDRGENTGELFF
V gene: TRBV18; CDR3 length: 16; J gene: TRBJ1-2; CDR3 protein: CASSPPNTGVWDGYTF
V gene: TRBV9; CDR3 length: 13; J gene: TRBJ1-2; CDR3 protein: CASSLGGLYGYTF
V gene: TRBV4-1; CDR3 length: 16; J gene: TRBJ2-5; CDR3 protein: CASSQEGAGGQETQYF
V gene: TRBV7-7; CDR3 length: 15; J gene: TRBJ2-5; CDR3 protein: CASSLGASWRETQYF
V gene: TRBV12-3/TRBV12-4; CDR3 length: 13; J gene: TRBJ1-5; CDR3 protein: CASSLGQGQPQHF
V gene: TRBV6-4; CDR3 length: 16; J gene: TRBJ2-6; CDR3 protein: CASSDGGSSGANVLTF
V gene: TRBV7-2; CDR3 length: 17; J gene: TRBJ1-1; CDR3 protein: CASSLAGTGVMNTEAFF
V gene: TRBV27; CDR3 length: 13; J gene: TRBJ2-3; CDR3 protein: CASSLRTTHTQYF
V gene: TRBV6-4; CDR3 length: 18; J gene: TRBJ1-5; CDR3 protein: CASSDLGRGPYSNQPQHF
V gene: TRBV7-8; CDR3 length: 17; J gene: TRBJ1-5; CDR3 protein: CASSLAFGQGLWQPQHF
V gene: TRBV4-1; CDR3 length: 17; J gene: TRBJ1-1; CDR3 protein: CASSQTGFGQPGTEAFF
V gene: TRBV7-8; CDR3 length: 14; J gene: TRBJ1-5; CDR3 protein: CASSLRFTGQPQHF
V gene: TRBV5-6; CDR3 length: 13; J gene: TRBJ2-3; CDR3 protein: CASSTSGGTTQYF
V gene: TRBV5-6; CDR3 length: 12; J gene: TRBJ1-1; CDR3 protein: CASKIQGTEAFF
V gene: TRBV19; CDR3 length: 14; J gene: TRBJ2-7; CDR3 protein: CASSVIDRDYEQYF
V gene: TRBV21-1; CDR3 length: 17; J gene: TRBJ2-7; CDR3 protein: CASSKAGAGLCRYEQYF
V gene: TRBV5-1; CDR3 length: 15; J gene: TRBJ2-1; CDR3 protein: CASSLRQVSYNEQFF